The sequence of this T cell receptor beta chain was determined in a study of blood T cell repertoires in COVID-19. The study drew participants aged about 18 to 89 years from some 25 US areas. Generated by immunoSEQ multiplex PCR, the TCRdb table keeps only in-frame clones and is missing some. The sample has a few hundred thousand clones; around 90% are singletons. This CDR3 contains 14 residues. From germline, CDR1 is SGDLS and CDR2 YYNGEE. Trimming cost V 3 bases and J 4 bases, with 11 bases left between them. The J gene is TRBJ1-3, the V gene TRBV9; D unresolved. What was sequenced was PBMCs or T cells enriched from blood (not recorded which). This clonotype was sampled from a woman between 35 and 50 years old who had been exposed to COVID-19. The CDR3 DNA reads TGTGCCAGCAGCGCCGGGGAGGTCGGAAACACCATATATTTT. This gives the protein CASSAGEVGNTIYF.